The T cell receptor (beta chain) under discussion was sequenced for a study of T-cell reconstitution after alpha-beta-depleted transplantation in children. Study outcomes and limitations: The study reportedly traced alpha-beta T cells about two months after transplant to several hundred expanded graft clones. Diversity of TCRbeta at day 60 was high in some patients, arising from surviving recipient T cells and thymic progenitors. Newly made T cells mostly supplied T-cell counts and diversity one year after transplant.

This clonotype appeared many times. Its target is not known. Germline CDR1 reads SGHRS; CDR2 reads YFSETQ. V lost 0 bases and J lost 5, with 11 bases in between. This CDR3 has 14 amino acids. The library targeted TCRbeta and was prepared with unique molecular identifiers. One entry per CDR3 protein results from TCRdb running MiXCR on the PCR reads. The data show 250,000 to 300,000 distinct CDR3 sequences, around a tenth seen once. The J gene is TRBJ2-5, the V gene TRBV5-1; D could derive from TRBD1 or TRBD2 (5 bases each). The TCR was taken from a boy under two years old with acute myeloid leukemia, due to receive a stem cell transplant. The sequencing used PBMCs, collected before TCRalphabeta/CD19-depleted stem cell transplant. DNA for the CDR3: TGCGCCAGCAGCTTGGGGGACGTGATGGAGACCCAGTACTTC. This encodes CASSLGDVMETQYF.